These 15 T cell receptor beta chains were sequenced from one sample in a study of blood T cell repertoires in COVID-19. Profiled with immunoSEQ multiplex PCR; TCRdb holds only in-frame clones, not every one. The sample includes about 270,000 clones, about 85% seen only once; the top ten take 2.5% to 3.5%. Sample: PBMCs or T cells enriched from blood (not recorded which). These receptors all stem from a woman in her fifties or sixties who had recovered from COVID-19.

CDR3 in DNA: TGTGCCAGCAGTAACGGGTTTCATGGCTACACCTTC. Residues: CASSNGFHGYTF. V usage is TRBV25-1 and J usage is TRBJ1-2, with D uncertain. CDR1 and CDR2 from the germline V gene are MGHDK and SYGVNS. V lost 5 bases and J lost 6, with 10 bases in between. This CDR3 is 12 amino acids long.

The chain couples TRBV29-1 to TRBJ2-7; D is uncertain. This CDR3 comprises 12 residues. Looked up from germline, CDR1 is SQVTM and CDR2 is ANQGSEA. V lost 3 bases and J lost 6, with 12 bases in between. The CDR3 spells CSVEAPILEQYF. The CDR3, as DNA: TGCAGCGTTGAGGCCCCGATCCTCGAGCAGTACTTC.

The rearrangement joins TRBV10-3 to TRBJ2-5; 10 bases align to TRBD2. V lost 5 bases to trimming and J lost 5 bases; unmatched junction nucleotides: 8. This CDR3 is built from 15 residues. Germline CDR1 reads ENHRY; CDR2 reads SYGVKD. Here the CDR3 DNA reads TGTGCCATCAGTCCGAGCGGGAGGGCCTTGGAGACCCAGTACTTC. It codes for CAISPSGRALETQYF.

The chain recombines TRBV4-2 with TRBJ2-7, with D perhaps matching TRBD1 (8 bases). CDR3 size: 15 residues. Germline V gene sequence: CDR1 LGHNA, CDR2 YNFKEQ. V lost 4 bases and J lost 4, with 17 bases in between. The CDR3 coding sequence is TGTGCCAGCAGCCTTCAGGACAGGGAGGGTTACGAGCAGTACTTC. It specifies CASSLQDREGYEQYF.

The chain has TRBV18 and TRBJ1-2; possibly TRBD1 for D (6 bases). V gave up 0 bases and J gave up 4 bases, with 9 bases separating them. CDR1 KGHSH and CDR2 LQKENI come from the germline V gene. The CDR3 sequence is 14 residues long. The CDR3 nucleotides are TGTGCCAGCTCACCACCCGGGACACGCTATGGCTACACCTTC. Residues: CASSPPGTRYGYTF.

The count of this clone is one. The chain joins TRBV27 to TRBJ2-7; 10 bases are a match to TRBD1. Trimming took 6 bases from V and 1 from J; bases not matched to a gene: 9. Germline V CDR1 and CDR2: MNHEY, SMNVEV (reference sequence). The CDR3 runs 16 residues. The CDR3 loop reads CASSPRRGQGSYEQYF. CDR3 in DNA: TGTGCCAGCAGCCCTCGACGGGGACAGGGGTCCTACGAGCAGTACTTC.

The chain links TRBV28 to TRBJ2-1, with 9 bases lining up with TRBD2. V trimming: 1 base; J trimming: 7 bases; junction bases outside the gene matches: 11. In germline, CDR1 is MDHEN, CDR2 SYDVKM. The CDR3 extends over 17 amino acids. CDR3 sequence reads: CASSLFSLAGFLNEQFF. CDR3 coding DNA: TGTGCCAGCAGTTTATTCTCGCTAGCGGGATTTTTGAATGAGCAGTTCTTC. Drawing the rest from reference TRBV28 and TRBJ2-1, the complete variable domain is DVKVTQSSRYLVKRTGEKVFLECVQDMDHENMFWYRQDPGLGLRLIYFSYDVKMKEKGDIPEGYSVSREKKERFSLILESASTNQTSMYLCASSLFSLAGFLNEQFFGPGTRLTVL.

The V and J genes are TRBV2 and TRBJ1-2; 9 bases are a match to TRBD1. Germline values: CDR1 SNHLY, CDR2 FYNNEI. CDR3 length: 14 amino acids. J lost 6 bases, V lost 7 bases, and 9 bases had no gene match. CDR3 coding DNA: TGTGCCAGCACAGTAGGACAGGGGAGTCATGGCTACACCTTC. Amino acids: CASTVGQGSHGYTF.

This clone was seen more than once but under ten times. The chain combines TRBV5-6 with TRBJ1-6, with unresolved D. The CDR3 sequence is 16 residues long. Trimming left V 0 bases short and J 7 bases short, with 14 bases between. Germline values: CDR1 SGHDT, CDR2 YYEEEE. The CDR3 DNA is TGTGCCAGCAGCTTGGCTGGAACTAACACAAATTCACCCCTCCACTTT. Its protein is CASSLAGTNTNSPLHF.

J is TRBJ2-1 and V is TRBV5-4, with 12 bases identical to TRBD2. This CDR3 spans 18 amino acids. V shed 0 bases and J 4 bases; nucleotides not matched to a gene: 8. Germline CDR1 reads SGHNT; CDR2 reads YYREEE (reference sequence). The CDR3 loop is CASSLGLAGGSFYNEQFF. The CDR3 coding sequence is TGTGCCAGCAGCTTGGGGCTAGCGGGAGGGTCTTTTTACAATGAGCAGTTCTTC.

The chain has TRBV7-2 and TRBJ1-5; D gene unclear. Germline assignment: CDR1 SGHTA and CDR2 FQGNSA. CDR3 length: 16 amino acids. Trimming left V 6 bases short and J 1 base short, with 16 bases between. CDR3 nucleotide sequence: TGTGCCAGCAGTCCAATCCGTAGAGGGAGCAATCAGCCCCAGCATTTT. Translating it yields CASSPIRRGSNQPQHF.

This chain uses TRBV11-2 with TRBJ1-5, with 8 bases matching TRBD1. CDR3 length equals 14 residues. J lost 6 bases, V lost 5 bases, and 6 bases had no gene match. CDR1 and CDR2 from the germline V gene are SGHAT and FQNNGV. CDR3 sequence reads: CASSLGQGSQPQHF. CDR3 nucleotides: TGTGCCAGCAGCCTCGGACAGGGAAGTCAGCCCCAGCATTTT.

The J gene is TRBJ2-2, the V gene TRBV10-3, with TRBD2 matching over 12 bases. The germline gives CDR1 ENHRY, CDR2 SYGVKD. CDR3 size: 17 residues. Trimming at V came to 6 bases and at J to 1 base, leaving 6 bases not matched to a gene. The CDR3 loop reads CAIREGLAGMNTGELFF. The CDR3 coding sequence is TGTGCCATCAGGGAAGGACTAGCGGGGATGAACACCGGGGAGCTGTTTTTT.

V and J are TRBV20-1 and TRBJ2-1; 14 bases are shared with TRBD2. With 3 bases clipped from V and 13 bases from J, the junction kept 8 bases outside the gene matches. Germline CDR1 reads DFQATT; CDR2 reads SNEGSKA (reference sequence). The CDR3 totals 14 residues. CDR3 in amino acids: CSASPGLAGVDQFF. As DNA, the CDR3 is TGCAGTGCTAGTCCGGGACTAGCGGGAGTGGATCAGTTCTTC.

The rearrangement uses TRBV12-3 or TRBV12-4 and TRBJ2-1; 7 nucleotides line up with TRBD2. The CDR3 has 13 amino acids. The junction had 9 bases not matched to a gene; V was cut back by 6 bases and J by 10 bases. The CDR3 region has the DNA TGTGCCAGCAGGGCGACCGTGCGGGGGGAGCAGTTCTTC. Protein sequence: CASRATVRGEQFF.